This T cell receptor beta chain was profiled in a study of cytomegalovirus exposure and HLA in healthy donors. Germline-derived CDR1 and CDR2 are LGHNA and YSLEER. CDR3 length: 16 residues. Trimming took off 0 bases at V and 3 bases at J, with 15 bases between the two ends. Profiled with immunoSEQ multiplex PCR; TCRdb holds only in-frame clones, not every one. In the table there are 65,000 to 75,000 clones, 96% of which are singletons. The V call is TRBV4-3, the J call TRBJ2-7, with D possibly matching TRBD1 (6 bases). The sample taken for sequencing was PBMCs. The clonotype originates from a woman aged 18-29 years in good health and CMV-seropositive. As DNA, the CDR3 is TGCGCCAGCAGCCAAGATCTCGTGGACAGTATCTACGAGCAGTACTTC. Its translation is CASSQDLVDSIYEQYF.